The entry that follows covers one T cell receptor (beta chain) sequence. Its antigen is not known. The DNA ends 3 residues before the CDR3 does, and the rest of the CDR3 is filled in from the germline J gene. V lost 7 bases to trimming and J lost 1 base, with 10 bases between them. This CDR3 has 12 residues. Germline V gene lookup returns CDR1 SQVTM and CDR2 ANQGSEA. The data are from a study of T cells in women clearing cervical HPV infection. Study results and limitations: It is unknown whether associations predate infection; no effector/memory or HPV-specific sorting. TRBV6-7 abundance was lower in cases than controls (around 0.1% versus 0.15%). T-cell numbers per sample were unknown and may explain richness differences. CIN3+ cases had significantly higher TCR richness than controls; evenness did not differ.

The assay was immunoSEQ multiplex PCR, and TCRdb's table has in-frame clones only and misses some. Listed are approximately 28,000 clones; 2.8% falls within the top ten. The clonotype originates from a woman between 18 and 70 years old with a cervical HPV16 infection that either progressed to CIN3+ or cleared (not recorded which). The sequencing sample was made of blood buffy coat. The gene calls are TRBV29-1 and TRBJ2-5; D is perhaps TRBD1 (6 bases). The part of the CDR3 DNA that was read is TGCAGCGCCGTGACAGGCCAAGAGACC. Its protein is CSAVTGQET. The full CDR3 protein reads CSAVTGQETQYF.